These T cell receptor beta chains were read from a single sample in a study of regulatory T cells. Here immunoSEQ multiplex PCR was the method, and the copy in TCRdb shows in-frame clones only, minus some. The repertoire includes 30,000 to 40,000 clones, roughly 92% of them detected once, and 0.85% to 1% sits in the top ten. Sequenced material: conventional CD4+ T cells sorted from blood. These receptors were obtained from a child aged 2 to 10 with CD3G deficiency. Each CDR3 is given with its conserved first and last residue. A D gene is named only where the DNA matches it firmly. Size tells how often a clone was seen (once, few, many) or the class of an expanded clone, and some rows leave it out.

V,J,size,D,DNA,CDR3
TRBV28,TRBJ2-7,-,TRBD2,TGTGCCAGCAGTTCGGGACTAGCGGGGCCCTACGAGCAGTACTTC,CASSSGLAGPYEQYF
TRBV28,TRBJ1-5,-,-,TGTGCCAGCAGTTCATCAGGGGTTAGCAATCAGCCCCAGCATTTT,CASSSSGVSNQPQHF
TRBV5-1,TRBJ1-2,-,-,TGCGCCAGCAGCTTCGGGCTCGGGGCCTATGGCTACACCTTC,CASSFGLGAYGYTF
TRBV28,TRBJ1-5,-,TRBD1,TGTGCCAGCAGTAGGGGACAGGTTAGCAATCAGCCCCAGCATTTT,CASSRGQVSNQPQHF
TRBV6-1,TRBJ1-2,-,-,TGTGCCAGCAGTGACACAGTTCGCAGGCTCGGGGGCTACACCTTC,CASSDTVRRLGGYTF
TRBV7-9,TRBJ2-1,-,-,TGTGCCAGCAGCTTAGGTGGCAGGTACAATGAGCAGTTCTTC,CASSLGGRYNEQFF
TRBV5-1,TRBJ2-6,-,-,TGCGCCAGCAGCTTGGGGATCTCTGGGGCCAACGTCCTGACTTTC,CASSLGISGANVLTF
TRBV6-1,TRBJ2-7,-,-,TGTGCCAGCAGTGAAGCGGGTGTAATAGGCGAGCAGTACTTC,CASSEAGVIGEQYF
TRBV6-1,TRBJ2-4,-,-,TGTGCCAGCAGTCTGACAGCCAAAAACATTCAGTACTTC,CASSLTAKNIQYF
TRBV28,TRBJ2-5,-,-,TGTGCCAGCAGTTTACCCCGCAGGGGCAAAGGGGAGACCCAGTACTTC,CASSLPRRGKGETQYF
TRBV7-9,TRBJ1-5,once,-,TGTGCCAGCAGCTTAGGTTGGGGGTGGGGGCAGCCCCAGCATTTT,CASSLGWGWGQPQHF
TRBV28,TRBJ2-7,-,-,TGTGCCAGCTCCTCGGTGGGAGTTGGGACCTACGAGCAGTACTTC,CASSSVGVGTYEQYF
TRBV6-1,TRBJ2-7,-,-,TGTGCCAGCAGTGGCAGGGAGGTAGGATCCTACGAGCAGTACTTC,CASSGREVGSYEQYF
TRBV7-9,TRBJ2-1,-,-,TGTGCCAGCAGCTTAGGGACGAAGGGTGGTGAGCAGTTCTTC,CASSLGTKGGEQFF
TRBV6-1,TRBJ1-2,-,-,TGTGCCAGCAGTGCAGGGTCTCGGAGCTATGGCTACACCTTC,CASSAGSRSYGYTF
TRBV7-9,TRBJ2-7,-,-,TGTGCCAGCAGCTTAGAAGGTCGCGAGCAGTACTTC,CASSLEGREQYF
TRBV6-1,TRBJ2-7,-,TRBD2,TGTGCCAGCAGTGACCCTTGGCGGGAGGGCGTCTACGAGCAGTACTTC,CASSDPWREGVYEQYF
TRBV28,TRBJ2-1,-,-,TGTGCCAGCAGTTCGGCGGGTCTACCTTACAATGAGCAGTTCTTC,CASSSAGLPYNEQFF
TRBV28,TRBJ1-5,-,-,TGTGCCAGCAGTTTATCGGGGCGCGGACAACTCAATCAGCCCCAGCATTTT,CASSLSGRGQLNQPQHF
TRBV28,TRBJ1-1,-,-,TGTGCCAGCAGTTTAATTGGGGGACCCAACACTGAAGCTTTCTTT,CASSLIGGPNTEAFF
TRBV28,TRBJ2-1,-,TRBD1,TGTGCCAGCAGTCCCGGACAGGGCCTATGGCAGTTCTTC,CASSPGQGLWQFF
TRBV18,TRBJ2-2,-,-,TGTGCCAGCTCACCCCGGACTTCGAACACCGGGGAGCTGTTTTTT,CASSPRTSNTGELFF
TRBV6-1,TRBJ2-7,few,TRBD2,TGTGCCAGCAGTGAAGGGACTAGCGGTACTCCTGAGACCTACGAGCAGTACTTC,CASSEGTSGTPETYEQYF
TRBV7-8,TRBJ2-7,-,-,TGTGCCAGCAGCTTAGGCACGTTCTCCTACGAGCAGTACTTC,CASSLGTFSYEQYF
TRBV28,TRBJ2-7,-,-,TGTGCCAGCAGTTTTTTTGGAAAACCCCCTTACGAGCAGTACTTC,CASSFFGKPPYEQYF
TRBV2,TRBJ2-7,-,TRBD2,TGTGCCAGCAGTGAGGGACTAGCGGGAGCCCACGAGCAGTACTTC,CASSEGLAGAHEQYF
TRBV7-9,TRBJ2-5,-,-,TGTGCCAGCAGCCCCAAGCCGGGAGCGGTGGAGACCCAGTACTTC,CASSPKPGAVETQYF
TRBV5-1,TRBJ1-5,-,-,TGCGCCAGCACCAATACAGGGATCGATCAGCCCCAGCATTTT,CASTNTGIDQPQHF
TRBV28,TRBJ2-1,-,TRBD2,TGTGCCAGCAGTTTATCTAGCGGGATATACAATGAGCAGTTCTTC,CASSLSSGIYNEQFF
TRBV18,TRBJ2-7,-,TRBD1,TGTGCCAGCTCCCGGGACAGGGATTACGAGCAGTACTTC,CASSRDRDYEQYF
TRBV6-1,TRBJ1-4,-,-,TGTGCCAGCAGAGAAGTTCCGGCGGCTAATGAAAAACTGTTTTTT,CASREVPAANEKLFF
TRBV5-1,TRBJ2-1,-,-,TGCGCCAGCAGCTTGCTGTCAGGGCGGGATGAGCAGTTCTTC,CASSLLSGRDEQFF
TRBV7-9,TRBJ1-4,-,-,TGTGCCAGCAGCTTAGGGGAGGCAACTAATGAAAAACTGTTTTTT,CASSLGEATNEKLFF
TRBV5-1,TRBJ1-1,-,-,TGCGCCAGCAGCTCCGACCACGGCACTGAAGCTTTCTTT,CASSSDHGTEAFF
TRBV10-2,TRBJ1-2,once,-,TGCGCCAGCAGGGTCGGGCGGACACCAGATGGCTACACCTTC,CASRVGRTPDGYTF
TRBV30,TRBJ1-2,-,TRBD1,TGTGCCTGGAGTGTACAGGGGTCTCGTGGCTACACCTTC,CAWSVQGSRGYTF
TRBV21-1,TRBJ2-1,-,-,TGTGCCAGCAGCAAAGCGCCTCGACGGGGCAGGGAAGTTTACAATGAGCAGTTCTTC,CASSKAPRRGREVYNEQFF
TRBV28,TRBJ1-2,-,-,TGTGCCAGCAGTTTTTGGGGGATAGTTGGCTACACCTTC,CASSFWGIVGYTF
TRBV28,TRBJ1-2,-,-,TGTGCCAGCAGTTACCAGGGCGCCCACCATGGCTACACCTTC,CASSYQGAHHGYTF
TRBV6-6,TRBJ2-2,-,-,TGTGCCAGCAGCCCTGGGGGTAGCGGAAACACCGGGGAGCTGTTTTTT,CASSPGGSGNTGELFF
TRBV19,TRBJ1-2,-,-,TGTGCCAGTAGTATGGCCGGACAGTTCTATGGCTACACCTTC,CASSMAGQFYGYTF
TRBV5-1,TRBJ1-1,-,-,TGCGCCAGCAGCTTGGCCCGGGGGGCGACTGAAGCTTTCTTT,CASSLARGATEAFF
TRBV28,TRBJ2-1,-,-,TGTGCCAGCAGTTTACCGCAGGCTGACAATGAGCAGTTCTTC,CASSLPQADNEQFF
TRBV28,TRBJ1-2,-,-,TGTGCCAGCAGTCCCTCGGACAGAACCAACTATGGCTACACCTTC,CASSPSDRTNYGYTF
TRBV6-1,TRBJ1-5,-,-,TGTGCCAGCAGGACCCTCGACACGAGCAATCAGCCCCAGCATTTT,CASRTLDTSNQPQHF
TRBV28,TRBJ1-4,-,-,TGTGCCAGCAGTACCAGGGGATATGCAACTAATGAAAAACTGTTTTTT,CASSTRGYATNEKLFF
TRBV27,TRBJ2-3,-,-,TGTGCCAGCAGTTTATTTTCCCCGGCTCGGTCAGATACGCAGTATTTT,CASSLFSPARSDTQYF
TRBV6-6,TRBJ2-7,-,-,TGTGCCAGCAGTTACTTCCAGTCCGAGCAGTACTTC,CASSYFQSEQYF
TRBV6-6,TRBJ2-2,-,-,TGTGCCAGCAAAGAGATTTCTAACACCGGGGAGCTGTTTTTT,CASKEISNTGELFF
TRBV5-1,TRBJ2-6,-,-,TGCGCCAGCAGCCTTATCGGGTCTGGGGCCAACGTCCTGACTTTC,CASSLIGSGANVLTF
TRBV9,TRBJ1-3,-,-,TGTGCCAGCAGCGTAGGATGGGATAATACCCCAAACACCATATATTTT,CASSVGWDNTPNTIYF
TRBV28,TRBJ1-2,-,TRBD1,TGTGCCAGCATCCCTAGGGGACAGGGGGCGTATGGCTACACCTTC,CASIPRGQGAYGYTF
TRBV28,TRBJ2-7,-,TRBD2,TGTGCCAGCAGTTTGGGGAGCGGGAGAGGCTACGAGCAGTACTTC,CASSLGSGRGYEQYF
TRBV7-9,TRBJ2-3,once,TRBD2,TGTGCCAGCAGCGTGACTAGCGGGAAAGGAGATACGCAGTATTTT,CASSVTSGKGDTQYF
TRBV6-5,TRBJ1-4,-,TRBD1,TGTGCCAGCAGTTACTCAGGGGGCGCGGGGGAAAAACTGTTTTTT,CASSYSGGAGEKLFF
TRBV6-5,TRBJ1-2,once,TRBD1,TGTGCCAGCAGTCGGACAGGGAGGTCGAAGGGCTACACCTTC,CASSRTGRSKGYTF
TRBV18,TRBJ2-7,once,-,TGTGCCAGCTCACTTATTCACGGCTACGAGCAGTACTTC,CASSLIHGYEQYF